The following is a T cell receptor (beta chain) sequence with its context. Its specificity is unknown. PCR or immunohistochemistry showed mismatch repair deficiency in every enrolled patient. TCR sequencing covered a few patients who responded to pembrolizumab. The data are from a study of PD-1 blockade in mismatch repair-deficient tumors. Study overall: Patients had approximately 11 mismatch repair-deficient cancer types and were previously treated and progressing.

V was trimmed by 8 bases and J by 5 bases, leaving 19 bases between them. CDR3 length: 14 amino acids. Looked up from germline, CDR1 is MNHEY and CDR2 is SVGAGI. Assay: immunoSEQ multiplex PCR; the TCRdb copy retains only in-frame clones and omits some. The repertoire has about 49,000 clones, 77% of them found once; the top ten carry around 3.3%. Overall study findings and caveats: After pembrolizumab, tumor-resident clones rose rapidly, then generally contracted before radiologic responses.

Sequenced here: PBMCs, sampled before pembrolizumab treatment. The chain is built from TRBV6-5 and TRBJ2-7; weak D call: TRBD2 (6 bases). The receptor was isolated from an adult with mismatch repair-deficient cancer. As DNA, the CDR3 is TGTGCCAGCTCCTCCCGGGGGTCTCACGACGAGCAGTACTTC. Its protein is CASSSRGSHDEQYF.